Described below is a single TCR beta chain sequence and its context. Its target is unknown. TCRdb redid the calling of the reads with MiXCR, one entry per CDR3 protein. The repertoire holds some 700,000 distinct CDR3 sequences, with around 31% as singletons. This specimen belongs to a study of T cell repertoires in cytomegalovirus infection. Study background: Epitope selection comprised recently identified HLA-C-restricted CMV epitopes and well-studied HLA-B-restricted CMV epitopes. Public TCR beta signatures provided an indication of both CMV infection and a matching HLA type. Notes on the study in general: HLA-C-restricted TCR beta clonotypes specific for CMV led the ex vivo response.

The V end was cut by 5 bases, the J end by 2 bases, with 10 bases between. In germline, CDR1 is SGHVS, CDR2 FNYEAQ. This CDR3 contains 14 residues. The TCR originated in a human donor in good health (CMV status not recorded). Some clones in this sample may be carry-over from other donors' samples. Here the sequenced sample was cultured PBMCs, taken from culture after CMV antigen stimulation. The rearrangement links TRBV7-6 to TRBJ2-1; D uncertain. The CDR3 coding sequence is TGTGCCAGCAGCCCCCATTCCACCTACAATGAGCAGTTCTTC. Translating it yields CASSPHSTYNEQFF.